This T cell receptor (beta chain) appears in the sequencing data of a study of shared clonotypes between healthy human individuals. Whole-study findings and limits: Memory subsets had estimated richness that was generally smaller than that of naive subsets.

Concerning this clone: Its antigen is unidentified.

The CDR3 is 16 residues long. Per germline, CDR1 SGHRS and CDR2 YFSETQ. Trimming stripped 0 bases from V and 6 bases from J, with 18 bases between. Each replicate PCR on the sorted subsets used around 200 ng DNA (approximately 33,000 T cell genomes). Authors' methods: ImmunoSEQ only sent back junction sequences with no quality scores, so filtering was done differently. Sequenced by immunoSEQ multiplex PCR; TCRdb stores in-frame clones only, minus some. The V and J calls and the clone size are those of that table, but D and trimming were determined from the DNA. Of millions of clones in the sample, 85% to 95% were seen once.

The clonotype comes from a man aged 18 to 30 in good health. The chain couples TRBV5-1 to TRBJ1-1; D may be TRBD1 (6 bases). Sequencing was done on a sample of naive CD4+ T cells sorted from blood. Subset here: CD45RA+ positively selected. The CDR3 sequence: CASSLVFGQGSPEAFF. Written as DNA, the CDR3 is TGCGCCAGCAGCTTGGTATTTGGGCAGGGGAGCCCTGAAGCTTTCTTT.